A selection of T cell receptor beta chains follows, all from one sample in a study of blood T cell repertoires in COVID-19. Here immunoSEQ multiplex PCR was the method, and the copy in TCRdb shows in-frame clones only, minus some. The sample has more than 150,000 clones, 88% seen once. Sequencing was carried out using peripheral blood. Every receptor here comes from a man aged 65 to 79 with active or convalescent COVID-19. Each CDR3 is given without its conserved first and last residue. Only part of the rows carry a size: once, few, many, or a class if the clone is expanded.

abundance,j_gene,v_gene,CDR3aa
.,TRBJ1-1,TRBV19,ASRGQGTSGAF
once,TRBJ1-4,TRBV28,ASSPGAPLREKLF
.,TRBJ2-3,TRBV21-1,ANTKAEGDTQY
few,TRBJ1-1,TRBV3-1/TRBV3-2,ASSLVAGEAF
.,TRBJ2-7,TRBV5-5,ASSSAGYEQY
.,TRBJ1-5,TRBV10-3,AIGTNSNQPQH
.,TRBJ2-3,TRBV3-1/TRBV3-2,ASSQVLTGGTDTQY
.,TRBJ1-5,TRBV2,ASSIGPKTTNQPQH
.,TRBJ1-3,TRBV2,ASSATGAYGNTIY
.,TRBJ1-2,TRBV18,ASSPLGTGDGYT
.,TRBJ2-7,TRBV7-8,ASSLGRSYEQY
.,TRBJ2-7,TRBV5-4,ASSLGGQGTYEQY
.,TRBJ2-7,TRBV28,ASSSGGGPLYEQY
.,TRBJ2-2,TRBV11-3,ASSPPPASGNTGELF
.,TRBJ2-5,TRBV2,ASRGQSQETQY
.,TRBJ2-1,TRBV7-9,ASSVTLAGGPNEQF
.,TRBJ2-1,TRBV24-1,ATSDSVRREGSYNEQF
.,TRBJ1-3,TRBV6-5,ASGAFSGNTIY
few,TRBJ1-3,TRBV4-3,ASSLRLSGNTIY